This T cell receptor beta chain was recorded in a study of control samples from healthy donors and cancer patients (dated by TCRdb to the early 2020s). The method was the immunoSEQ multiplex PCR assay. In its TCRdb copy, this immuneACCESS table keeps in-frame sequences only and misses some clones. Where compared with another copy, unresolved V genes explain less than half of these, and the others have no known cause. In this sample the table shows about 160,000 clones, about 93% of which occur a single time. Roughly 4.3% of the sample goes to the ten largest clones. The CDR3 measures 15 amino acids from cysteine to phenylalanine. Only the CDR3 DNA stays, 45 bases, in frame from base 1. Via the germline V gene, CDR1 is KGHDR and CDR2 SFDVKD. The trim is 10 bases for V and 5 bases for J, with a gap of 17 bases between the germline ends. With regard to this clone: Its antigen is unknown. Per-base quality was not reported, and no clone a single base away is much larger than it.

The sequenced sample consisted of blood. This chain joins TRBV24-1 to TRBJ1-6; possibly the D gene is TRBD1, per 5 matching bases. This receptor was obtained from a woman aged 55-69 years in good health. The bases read TGTGCCACACCAAACGAGAGGGGCCATAATTCACCCCTCCACTTT. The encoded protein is CATPNERGHNSPLHF.